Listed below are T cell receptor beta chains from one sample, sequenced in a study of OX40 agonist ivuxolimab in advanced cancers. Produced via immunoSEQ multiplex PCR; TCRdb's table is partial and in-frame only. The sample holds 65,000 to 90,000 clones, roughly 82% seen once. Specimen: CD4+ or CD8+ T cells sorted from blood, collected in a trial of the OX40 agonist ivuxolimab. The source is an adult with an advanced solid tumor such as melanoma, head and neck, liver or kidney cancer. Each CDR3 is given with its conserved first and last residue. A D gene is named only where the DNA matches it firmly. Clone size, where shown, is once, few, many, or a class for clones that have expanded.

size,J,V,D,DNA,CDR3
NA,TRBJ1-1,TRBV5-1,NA,TGCGCCAGCAGCTTGCGGGCAGGAATGAACACTGAAGCTTTCTTT,CASSLRAGMNTEAFF
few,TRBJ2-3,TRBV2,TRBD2,TGTGCCAGCAGCGTGACTAGCGGGACAGATACGCAGTATTTT,CASSVTSGTDTQYF
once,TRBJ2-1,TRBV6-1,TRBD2,TGTGCCAGCAACCTAGCGGGGGACAATGAGCAGTTCTTC,CASNLAGDNEQFF
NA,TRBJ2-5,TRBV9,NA,TGTGCCAGCAGCCGGTCTAGCCAAGAGACCCAGTACTTC,CASSRSSQETQYF
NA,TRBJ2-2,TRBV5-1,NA,TGCGCCAGCAGCTTGGCCCTAGACAGGGAGCTGTTTTTT,CASSLALDRELFF
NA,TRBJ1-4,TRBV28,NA,TGTGCCAGCACCAACGGTTTAGGCAGTGAAAAACTGTTTTTT,CASTNGLGSEKLFF
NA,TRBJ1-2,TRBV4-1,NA,TGCGCCAGCAGCCAAAACGAAGGACAGCCCCTTAGTAGACATGGCTACACCTTC,CASSQNEGQPLSRHGYTF
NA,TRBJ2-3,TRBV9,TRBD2,TGTGCCAGCAGCGCCAGCGGGGCCCTCGGGGATACGCAGTATTTT,CASSASGALGDTQYF
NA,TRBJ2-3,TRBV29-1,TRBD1,TGCAGCGCCACCGGGACAGTGGGCACAGATACGCAGTATTTT,CSATGTVGTDTQYF
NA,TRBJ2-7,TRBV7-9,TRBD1,TGTGCCAGCAGCCAGCGGGGACAGGGAAAAACCTACGAGCAGTACTTC,CASSQRGQGKTYEQYF
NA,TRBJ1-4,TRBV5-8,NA,TGTGCCAGCAGCGGAAATCAGGAAAAACTGTTTTTT,CASSGNQEKLFF
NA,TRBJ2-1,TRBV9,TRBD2,TGTGCCAGCAGCGTAGGGAGTAGCGGGGCCGGGGAGCAGTTCTTC,CASSVGSSGAGEQFF
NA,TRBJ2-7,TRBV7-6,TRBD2,TGTGCCAGCAGCTCCACTAGCGGGAGAGGTCCCTACGAGCAGTACTTC,CASSSTSGRGPYEQYF
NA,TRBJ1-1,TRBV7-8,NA,TGTGCCAGCAGCTTAGTCGCTATGAACACTGAAGCTTTCTTT,CASSLVAMNTEAFF
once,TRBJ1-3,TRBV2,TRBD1,TGTGCCAGCAGTGGACAGGGCCAAAACACCATATATTTT,CASSGQGQNTIYF
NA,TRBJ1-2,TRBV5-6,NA,TGTGCCAGCAGTATCCTCGCCGCTGGCTACACCTTC,CASSILAAGYTF
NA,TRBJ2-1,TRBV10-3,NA,TGTGCCATCAGTGCAGGACCCCGGACGGATGAGCAGTTCTTC,CAISAGPRTDEQFF
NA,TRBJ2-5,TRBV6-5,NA,TGTGCCAGCACCCCCGGGTACCAAGAGACCCAGTACTTC,CASTPGYQETQYF
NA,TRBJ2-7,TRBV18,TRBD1,TGTGCCAGCTCACCAGGGGACAGGGTATACGAGCAGTACTTC,CASSPGDRVYEQYF
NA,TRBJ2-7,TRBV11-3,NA,TGTGCCAGCAGCCCCGGACCGTCTTACGAGCAGTACTTC,CASSPGPSYEQYF
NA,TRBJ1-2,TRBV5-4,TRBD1,TGTGCCAGCAGCTCCGGGACAGGGGGCCCAGACTATGGCTACACCTTC,CASSSGTGGPDYGYTF
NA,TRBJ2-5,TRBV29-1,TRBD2,TGCAGCGTTGAAGAACGTCGGCTAGCGGGCGAAGAGACCCAGTACTTC,CSVEERRLAGEETQYF
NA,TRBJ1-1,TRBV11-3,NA,TGTGCCAGCAGCTGGGGGAAGAGCACTGAAGCTTTCTTT,CASSWGKSTEAFF
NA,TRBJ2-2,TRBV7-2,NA,TGTGCCAGCAGACCCCAGTGGACCGGGGAGCTGTTTTTT,CASRPQWTGELFF
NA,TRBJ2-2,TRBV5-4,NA,TGTGCCAGCAGCTTGGGGCAGCTAACCGGGGAGCTGTTTTTT,CASSLGQLTGELFF
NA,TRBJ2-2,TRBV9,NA,TGTGCCAGCAACGTTTTGGGACGGAACACCGGGGAGCTGTTTTTT,CASNVLGRNTGELFF
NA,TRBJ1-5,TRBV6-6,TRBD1,TGTGCCAGCAGTTATACAGGGGGGGGCAATCAGCCCCAGCATTTT,CASSYTGGGNQPQHF
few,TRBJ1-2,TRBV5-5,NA,TGTGCCAGCAGCGAGACAGGAATTTATGGCTACACCTTC,CASSETGIYGYTF
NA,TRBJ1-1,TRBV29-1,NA,TGCAGCGTGGCCCCGACAGGTTCCACTGAAGCTTTCTTT,CSVAPTGSTEAFF
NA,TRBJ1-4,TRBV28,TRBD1,TGTGCCAGCAGTTTGAGCAGGGGGCGGTTGGGGGAGAATGAAAAACTGTTTTTT,CASSLSRGRLGENEKLFF
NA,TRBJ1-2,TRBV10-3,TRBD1,TGTGCCATCAATGATGGACAGGGCAACCCTAACTATGGCTACACCTTC,CAINDGQGNPNYGYTF
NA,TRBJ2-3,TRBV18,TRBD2,TGTGCCAGCTCATCGGGACTAGTTATTCCAGATACGCAGTATTTT,CASSSGLVIPDTQYF
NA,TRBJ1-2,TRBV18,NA,TGTGCCAGCTCACCCGAAGGGGGTTATGGCTACACCTTC,CASSPEGGYGYTF
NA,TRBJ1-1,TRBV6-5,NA,TGTGCCAGCCACCGCGCGACGAACACTGAAGCTTTCTTT,CASHRATNTEAFF
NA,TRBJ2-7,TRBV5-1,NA,TGCGCCAGCAGCTCTGGGGGCCGGTCCTACGAGCAGTACTTC,CASSSGGRSYEQYF
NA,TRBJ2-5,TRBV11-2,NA,TGTGCCAGCAGCTTAGACTCCGGGACCCAAGGCAGGACCCAGTACTTC,CASSLDSGTQGRTQYF
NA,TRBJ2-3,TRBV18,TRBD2,TGTGCCAGCTCACCTGGGACTAGCGGGAGATCCCCAGATACGCAGTATTTT,CASSPGTSGRSPDTQYF
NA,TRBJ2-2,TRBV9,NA,TGTGCCAGCAGCGTAGCTGGCGGCGAGGGGGCCGGGGAGCTGTTTTTT,CASSVAGGEGAGELFF
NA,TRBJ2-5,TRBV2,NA,TGTGCCAGCAAATCGGGGACCCACATCGGGGAGACCCAGTACTTC,CASKSGTHIGETQYF
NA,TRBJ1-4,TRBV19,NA,TGTGCCAGTAGTTCACGGGGGCCCTGGGAAAAACTGTTTTTT,CASSSRGPWEKLFF
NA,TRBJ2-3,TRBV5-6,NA,TGTGCCAGCAGCTTTCTCTCTAAGACAGATACGCAGTATTTT,CASSFLSKTDTQYF
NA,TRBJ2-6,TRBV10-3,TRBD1,TGTGCCATCAGTTCCGGGACAGGGACGGTATCAGGGGCCAACGTCCTGACTTTC,CAISSGTGTVSGANVLTF
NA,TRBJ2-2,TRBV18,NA,TGTGCCAGCTCACCGTCGTGGAGAACGACCGGGGAGCTGTTTTTT,CASSPSWRTTGELFF
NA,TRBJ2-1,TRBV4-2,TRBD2,TGTGCCAGCAGCCAAGATCTAGCGGGGGCTTGGAATGAGCAGTTCTTC,CASSQDLAGAWNEQFF
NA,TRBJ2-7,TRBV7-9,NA,TGTGCCAGCAGCCCCGGGACTTACTACGAGCAGTACTTC,CASSPGTYYEQYF
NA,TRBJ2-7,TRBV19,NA,TGTGCCAGTAGTATCACTTCTGGCTACGAGCAGTACTTC,CASSITSGYEQYF
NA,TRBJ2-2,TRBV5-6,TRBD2,TGTGCCAGCAACGCCTGGCTGCGGTCTAGCGGGAAGGCCGGGGAGCTGTTTTTT,CASNAWLRSSGKAGELFF
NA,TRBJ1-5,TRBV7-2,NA,TGTGCCAGCAGCTTATGGGGCAGTAATAGCAATCAGCCCCAGCATTTT,CASSLWGSNSNQPQHF
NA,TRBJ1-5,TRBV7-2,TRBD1,TGTGCCAGCAGCTTCTACGACAGGGGGAAGAATCAGCCCCAGCATTTT,CASSFYDRGKNQPQHF
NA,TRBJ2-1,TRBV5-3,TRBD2,TGTGCCAGAAGCCCGGGACTAGCGGGGGCCCTGATGGATGAGCAGTTCTTC,CARSPGLAGALMDEQFF
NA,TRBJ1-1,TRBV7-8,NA,TGTGCCAGCAGCTTAGCAAGTGATACTGAAGCTTTCTTT,CASSLASDTEAFF
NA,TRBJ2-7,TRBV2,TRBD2,TGTGCCAGCAGTGAAGATTACCCGGGGGGTAGCTCCTACGAGCAGTACTTC,CASSEDYPGGSSYEQYF
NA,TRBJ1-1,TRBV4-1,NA,TGCGCCAGCAGCCAAGATGGCCAGGGAGAAGCTTTCTTT,CASSQDGQGEAFF
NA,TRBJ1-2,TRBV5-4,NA,TGTGCCAGCAGCTTGGTTCGGACAGAGTATGGCTACACCTTC,CASSLVRTEYGYTF
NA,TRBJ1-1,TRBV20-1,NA,TGCAGTGCTCGGGACGGTCCTGGAGCTTTCTTT,CSARDGPGAFF
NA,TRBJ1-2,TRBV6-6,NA,TGTGCCAGCAGCGACGGACAGTCCTATGGCTACACCTTC,CASSDGQSYGYTF
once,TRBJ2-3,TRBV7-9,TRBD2,TGTGCCAGCAGCCGCTCACTAGCGGGAGGGCCGATAGATACGCAGTATTTT,CASSRSLAGGPIDTQYF
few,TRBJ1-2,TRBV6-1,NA,TGTGCCAGCAGTGAACCCCTGACAGGACGTGGCTACACCTTC,CASSEPLTGRGYTF
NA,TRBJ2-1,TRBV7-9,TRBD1,TGTGCCAGCAGCCCGGGACAGATTGGAGCCCATGAGCAGTTCTTC,CASSPGQIGAHEQFF